Listed here are 30 T cell receptor beta chains from one sample, sequenced in a study of metastatic and nonmetastatic thyroid tumors. Ahead of thyroid surgery, no patient had received treatment of any kind. TCRdb re-analyzed the PCR reads using MiXCR. The sample contains tens of thousands of clones, approximately 12% of which appear only once. The source material was tumor tissue. Source of these receptors: a female donor with papillary thyroid cancer or a benign thyroid nodule (not recorded which). Some clones in this sample may be carry-over from other donors' samples.

This clone was picked up many times. J is TRBJ2-5 and V is TRBV20-1, with D uncertain. V shed 3 bases and J shed 5 bases, with 10 bases lying between them. Germline lookup yields CDR1 DFQATT and CDR2 SNEGSKA (reference sequence). The CDR3 contains 12 residues. CDR3 loop: CSARVPRETQYF. The CDR3 DNA reads TGCAGTGCTAGGGTACCGCGGGAGACCCAGTACTTC.

This clone was counted ten times or more. V and J are TRBV5-1 and TRBJ1-2; D is unclear. CDR1 is SGHRS and CDR2 is YFSETQ in the germline V gene. CDR3 length: 14 amino acids. Trimming pared 1 base from V and 3 bases from J, leaving 10 bases between. The CDR3 region is CASSLSLRDYGYTF. The CDR3 DNA reads TGCGCCAGCAGCTTGTCGCTTCGAGACTATGGCTACACCTTC.

Many counts were recorded for this clone. The chain couples TRBV5-1 to TRBJ2-7; TRBD1 matches 7 bases. The CDR3 is made up of 12 amino acids. J was trimmed by 6 bases and V by 0 bases; bases with no gene match: 0. The germline gives CDR1 SGHRS, CDR2 YFSETQ. This CDR3 reads CASSLGDSEQYF. CDR3 nucleotide sequence: TGCGCCAGCAGCTTGGGGGACAGCGAGCAGTACTTC.

Sample share makes this clone medium-sized. The chain combines TRBV15 with TRBJ2-7, with D perhaps being TRBD1 or TRBD2 (5 bases each). The CDR3 length is 13 residues. Per germline, CDR1 LNHNV and CDR2 YYDKDF (reference sequence). Trimming took 3 bases from V and 7 from J, leaving 13 bases between them. The CDR3 DNA sequence: TGTGCCACCAGCAGTAGGACGGGGCCGGAGCAGTACTTC. This translates into CATSSRTGPEQYF.

In its sample, this clone was seen many times. The V and J genes are TRBV20-1 and TRBJ1-2; 7 nucleotides align to TRBD1. Trimming took 1 base from V and 4 from J; bases not matched to a gene: 9. The CDR3 is 15 residues long. The germline V gene has CDR1 DFQATT and CDR2 SNEGSKA (reference sequence). CDR3 coding DNA: TGCAGTGCTAGAGCCGGAGGGACAGCTGGCTATGGCTACACCTTC. This gives the protein CSARAGGTAGYGYTF.

This clone has ten or more counts. The gene calls are TRBV19 and TRBJ2-5, with a possible D match to TRBD1 (5 bases). With 4 bases removed from V and 5 bases from J, the gap between germline ends came to 14 bases. CDR1 and CDR2 (germline): LNHDA, SQIVND (reference sequence). This CDR3 is built from 14 residues. The CDR3 region is CASSNQGSWETQYF. DNA of the CDR3: TGTGCCAGTAGTAATCAGGGTTCGTGGGAGACCCAGTACTTC.

This clone was detected a few times. The chain combines TRBV5-1 with TRBJ1-1; D remains unclear. V dropped 7 bases and J dropped 0 bases, with 10 bases sitting between them. CDR1 is SGHRS, CDR2 YFSETQ, per germline. The CDR3 spans 13 residues. The CDR3 reads CASLKNLNTEAFF. CDR3 nucleotides: TGCGCCAGCCTTAAGAACCTGAACACTGAAGCTTTCTTT.

This clone was seen many times. Other DNA variants within this sample encode the same CDR3. The CDR3 DNA sequence: TGTGCCAGCAGCTTGGGTGGCAGCAATCAGCCCCAGCATTTT. Translating it yields CASSLGGSNQPQHF. The chain uses TRBV5-5 and TRBJ1-5; no definite D call. CDR1 SGHKS and CDR2 YYEKEE come from the germline V gene (reference sequence). The CDR3 runs to 14 residues. Trimming removed 0 bases from V and 1 base from J, with 5 bases in between.

This clone was found many times. The chain links TRBV3-1 to TRBJ2-7; 12 bases agree with TRBD2. Germline-derived CDR1 and CDR2 are LGHDT and YNNKEL (reference sequence). The CDR3 totals 17 residues. J lost 0 bases, V lost 1 base, and 4 bases had no gene match. The CDR3 nucleotides are TGTGCCAGCAGCCAAGGGGGACTAGCGGGTAACTCCTACGAGCAGTACTTC. It yields the protein CASSQGGLAGNSYEQYF.

This clone was seen only a few times. The chain employs TRBV9 and TRBJ2-7; 7 bases are shared with TRBD2. This CDR3 has 14 residues. V was pared by 3 bases and J by 5 bases, with 8 bases of the junction left unmatched. Germline values: CDR1 SGDLS, CDR2 YYNGEE. This CDR3 is CASSGRGGRNEQYF. The CDR3 DNA follows: TGTGCCAGCAGCGGCCGGGGAGGGCGCAACGAGCAGTACTTC. Full variable domain (missing parts from reference TRBV9 and TRBJ2-7): DSGVTQTPKHLITATGQRVTLRCSPRSGDLSVYWYQQSLDQGLQFLIQYYNGEERAKGNILERFSAQQFPDLHSELNLSSLELGDSALYFCASSGRGGRNEQYFGPGTRLTVT.

In its sample, this clone was seen many times. The rearrangement uses TRBV24-1 and TRBJ2-2; tentative D call: TRBD2 (5 bases). V lost 0 bases and J lost 5, with 6 bases in between. Germline loops: CDR1 KGHDR, CDR2 SFDVKD. The CDR3 contains 14 residues. The chain's CDR3 is CATSDLRGTGELFF. The CDR3 DNA reads TGTGCCACCAGTGATTTGCGGGGAACCGGGGAGCTGTTTTTT.

This clone was counted between two and nine times. This clone may be a read error of a much larger clone one base away. The rearrangement uses TRBV28 and TRBJ2-5; D unresolved. The CDR3 runs to 15 residues. V was cut by 7 bases and J by 4 bases, with 19 bases left in between. Germline CDR1 reads MDHEN; CDR2 reads SYDVKM. CDR3 in amino acids: CASNLLGWGLETQYF. DNA for the CDR3: TGTGCCAGCAACCTCCTTGGGTGGGGTTTAGAGACCCAGTACTTC.

This clone was seen ten or more times. The gene calls are TRBV5-6 and TRBJ2-7; D uncertain. CDR3 length equals 15 residues. In germline, CDR1 is SGHDT, CDR2 YYEEEE. Trimming shortened V by 5 bases and J by 0 bases, and 15 bases separated the two germline ends. CDR3 nucleotides: TGTGCCAGCAGTCTGGGCCCGATGGGCTCCTACGAGCAGTACTTC. This codes for CASSLGPMGSYEQYF. Full variable domain (outside the CDR3, taken from reference TRBV5-6 and TRBJ2-7): DAGVTQSPTHLIKTRGQQVTLRCSPKSGHDTVSWYQQALGQGPQFIFQYYEEEERQRGNFPDRFSGHQFPNYSSELNVNALLLGDSALYLCASSLGPMGSYEQYFGPGTRLTVT.

There are many counts of this clone. The chain employs TRBV4-1 and TRBJ1-4; possibly TRBD1 for D (5 bases). The CDR3 covers 17 residues. Trimming removed 0 bases from V and 0 bases from J, with 11 bases in between. Germline CDR1 reads MGHRA; CDR2 reads YSYEKL. CDR3 protein: CASSQDGGDATNEKLFF. The CDR3 DNA is TGCGCCAGCAGCCAAGATGGAGGGGATGCAACTAATGAAAAACTGTTTTTT.

This clone was counted many times. This chain connects TRBV6-1 to TRBJ2-5; TRBD1 matches at 7 bases. CDR1 and CDR2 (germline): MNHNS, SASEGT. J lost 5 bases, V lost 7 bases, and 10 bases had no gene match. The CDR3 extends over 14 amino acids. As DNA, the CDR3 is TGTGCCAGCACGAACAGGGGAATAGTGGAGACCCAGTACTTC. Encoded protein: CASTNRGIVETQYF.

This clone came up many times. The genes are TRBV20-1 and TRBJ2-5; D is undetermined. Looked up from germline, CDR1 is DFQATT and CDR2 is SNEGSKA (reference sequence). This CDR3 is 12 amino acids long. The V end lost 0 bases, the J end lost 2 bases, and 4 bases lay between the germline ends. CDR3 DNA: TGCAGTGCTAGAGAACAGCAAGAGACCCAGTACTTC. Amino acids: CSAREQQETQYF.

This clone was picked up many times. This chain connects TRBV28 to TRBJ2-5; the D call may be TRBD1 or TRBD2 (5 bases each). The CDR3 extends over 14 amino acids. V lost 3 bases to trimming and J lost 1 base, with 9 bases between them. Per germline, CDR1 MDHEN and CDR2 SYDVKM. CDR3 coding DNA: TGTGCCAGCAGTTTCGGGGCACTCCAAGAGACCCAGTACTTC. Protein product: CASSFGALQETQYF.

This clone was detected a few times. One end of the junction does not line up with germline, which may come from a read error. This chain links TRBV12-3 or TRBV12-4 with TRBJ2-1; D ambiguous. The CDR3 contains 13 residues. CDR3 region: CDSSLSTDKEQFF. In DNA, the CDR3 is TGTGACAGCAGTTTAAGTACCGACAAGGAGCAGTTCTTC.

This clone was recorded many times. The chain joins TRBV2 to TRBJ1-1; D is possibly TRBD1 (5 bases). The V gene lost 7 bases and the J gene lost 7 bases, with 13 bases spanning the gap. Germline V gene lookup returns CDR1 SNHLY and CDR2 FYNNEI. The CDR3 spans 12 residues. CDR3 residues: CASTRQLNEAFF. The DNA of the CDR3 is TGTGCCAGCACCCGACAGCTGAATGAAGCTTTCTTT.

The chain couples TRBV7-9 to TRBJ1-5; unclear D gene. The CDR3 extends over 14 amino acids. Looked up from germline, CDR1 is SEHNR and CDR2 is FQNEAQ (reference sequence). V lost 1 base, J lost 6 bases, and 10 bases lay in between. The CDR3 bases are TGTGCCAGCAGCTTAGGAGTCATGGGTCAGCCCCAGCATTTT. It encodes CASSLGVMGQPQHF.

This clone came up a few times. A much larger clonotype is one base distant, so this may be a read error. The gene calls are TRBV28 and TRBJ2-5; TRBD1 agrees at 10 bases. The germline gives CDR1 MDHEN, CDR2 SYDVKM. This CDR3 is built from 13 residues. Germline trimming cut 6 bases from V and 8 bases from J; bases unmatched to any gene: 6. CDR3 loop: CASSGTGVDTQYF. In nucleotides, the CDR3 is TGTGCCAGCAGCGGGACAGGGGTGGATACCCAGTACTTC.

The V gene is TRBV2, the J gene TRBJ2-5; possibly TRBD1 for D (5 bases). CDR1 SNHLY and CDR2 FYNNEI come from the germline V gene. This CDR3 is built from 13 residues. Trimming stripped 5 bases from V and 2 bases from J, with 9 bases between. The CDR3 sequence is CASSKDRQETQYF. CDR3 coding DNA: TGTGCCAGCAGTAAAGACAGACAAGAGACCCAGTACTTC. The full variable domain, rest sourced from reference TRBV2 and TRBJ2-5, is EPEVTQTPSHQVTQMGQEVILRCVPISNHLYFYWYRQILGQKVEFLVSFYNNEISEKSEIFDDQFSVERPDGSNFTLKIRSTKLEDSAMYFCASSKDRQETQYFGPGTRLLVL.

This clone was recorded at least ten times. This rearrangement joins TRBV2 to TRBJ1-1; D remains ambiguous. The CDR3 runs to 13 residues. The germline V gene encodes CDR1 SNHLY and CDR2 FYNNEI. V lost 8 bases and J lost 0, with 10 bases in between. CDR3 nucleotides: TGTGCCAGCCGCCTCTGGTTGAACACTGAAGCTTTCTTT. Its translation: CASRLWLNTEAFF.

The J gene is TRBJ2-7, the V gene TRBV9; 7 bases fit TRBD2. Germline CDR1 SGDLS, CDR2 YYNGEE. V shed 3 bases and J 2 bases; nucleotides not matched to a gene: 26. This CDR3 spans 21 amino acids. The CDR3 DNA sequence: TGTGCCAGCAGCGGCAACCCCCGCCTAGCGGTGCCATCTTCAGGGACCTACGAGCAGTACTTC. Its translation: CASSGNPRLAVPSSGTYEQYF.

As for this clone: Since a much larger clone is just one base distant, this may be a read error. The chain couples TRBV9 to TRBJ2-2; D is ambiguous. The V and J ends lost 3 bases and 10 bases respectively, with 13 bases between them. The CDR3 has 13 amino acids. Germline values: CDR1 SGDLS, CDR2 YYNGEE. In nucleotides, the CDR3 is TGTGCCAGCAGCGCAGACCATAAGGTGGAGCTGTTTTTT. Amino acids: CASSADHKVELFF.

This clone appeared a few times. This sequence joins TRBV30 and TRBJ2-3; 7 bases are a match to TRBD1. This CDR3 has 16 residues. The junction had 10 bases not matched to a gene; V was cut back by 3 bases and J by 1 base. Per the germline V gene, CDR1 is GTSNPN and CDR2 is SVGIG (reference sequence). The CDR3 loop is CAWRSKGADRTDTQYF. In nucleotides, the CDR3 is TGTGCCTGGAGGTCAAAGGGGGCAGATCGCACAGATACGCAGTATTTT.

This chain links TRBV7-2 with TRBJ2-1; TRBD2 matches at 13 bases. Per the germline V gene, CDR1 is SGHTA and CDR2 is FQGNSA. V lost 5 bases, J lost 7 bases, and 11 bases stayed unmatched. This CDR3 region has 17 residues. In DNA, the CDR3 is TGTGCCAGCAGCGTAACTAGCGGGGGGGTATTCTTAAATGAGCAGTTCTTC. Protein: CASSVTSGGVFLNEQFF.

This clone was recorded many times. The chain carries TRBV19 and TRBJ2-5; the D gene is possibly TRBD1 (7 bases). The V end lost 5 bases, the J end lost 0 bases, and 16 bases lay between the germline ends. This CDR3 contains 16 residues. CDR1 and CDR2 from the germline V gene are LNHDA and SQIVND (reference sequence). This chain's CDR3 is CASSGQGGSNQETQYF. CDR3 DNA: TGTGCCAGTAGTGGGCAGGGGGGATCGAACCAAGAGACCCAGTACTTC.

The chain carries TRBV12-3 or TRBV12-4 and TRBJ2-1; 7 positions match TRBD1. V was pared by 5 bases and J by 6 bases, with 16 bases of the junction left unmatched. This CDR3 has 17 amino acids. The CDR3 loop reads CASSLRTGLRGGNEQFF. For the CDR3, the DNA is TGTGCCAGCAGTCTAAGGACAGGCCTTAGAGGGGGCAATGAGCAGTTCTTC.

The V call is TRBV5-1, the J call TRBJ2-6; no firm D call. Germline V lookup: CDR1 SGHRS, CDR2 YFSETQ. V dropped 2 bases and J dropped 1 base, with 19 bases sitting between them. The CDR3 length is 19 residues. The CDR3 loop reads CASSFFGVLLCSGANVLTF. The CDR3 DNA reads TGCGCCAGCAGCTTTTTTGGGGTCCTTTTGTGTTCTGGGGCCAACGTCCTGACTTTC.